This TCR beta chain was sequenced during a study of beta chain features in type 1 diabetes. General study findings and limits: Moderate yet significant TCRB CDR3 shortening was seen in Type 1 diabetes patients in all four CD4+ subsets.

Every bit of the isolated RNA underwent reverse transcription, so sequencing read expressed TCRB transcripts. Method: immunoSEQ multiplex PCR; TCRdb's copy keeps in-frame clones and lacks some. The sample lists about 270,000 clones, around an eighth occurring once. J was trimmed by 3 bases and V by 2 bases; bases with no gene match: 0. Germline CDR1 and CDR2: SGHRS and YFSETQ. The CDR3 totals 14 residues. Details on this clone: What it binds is unknown. The identical CDR3 is also encoded by other nucleotide sequences in the sample.

This clonotype was obtained from a man aged 25-45 years with type 1 diabetes. Sequencing used naive CD4+ T cells from blood. The V and J genes are TRBV5-1 and TRBJ2-3; TRBD2 aligns across 10 bases. The CDR3 loop is CASSLAGGTDTQYF. DNA of the CDR3: TGCGCCAGCAGCTTAGCGGGAGGGACAGATACGCAGTATTTT.